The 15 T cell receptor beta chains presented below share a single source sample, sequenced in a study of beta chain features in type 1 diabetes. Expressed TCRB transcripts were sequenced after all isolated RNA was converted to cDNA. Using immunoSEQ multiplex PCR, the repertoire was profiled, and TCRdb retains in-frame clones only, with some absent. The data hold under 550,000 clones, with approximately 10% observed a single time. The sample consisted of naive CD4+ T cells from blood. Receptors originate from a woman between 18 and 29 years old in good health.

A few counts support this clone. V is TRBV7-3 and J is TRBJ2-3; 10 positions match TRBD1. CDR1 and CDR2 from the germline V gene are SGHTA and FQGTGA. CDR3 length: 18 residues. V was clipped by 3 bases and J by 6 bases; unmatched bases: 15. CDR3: CASSFLVGTGEQPDTQYF. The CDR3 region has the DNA TGTGCCAGCAGCTTTTTAGTAGGGACAGGGGAGCAACCCGATACGCAGTATTTT. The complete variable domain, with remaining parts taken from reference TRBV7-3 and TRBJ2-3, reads GAGVSQTPSNKVTEKGKYVELRCDPISGHTALYWYRQSLGQGPEFLIYFQGTGAADDSGLPNDRFFAVRPEGSVSTLKIQRTERGDSAVYLCASSFLVGTGEQPDTQYFGPGTRLTVL.

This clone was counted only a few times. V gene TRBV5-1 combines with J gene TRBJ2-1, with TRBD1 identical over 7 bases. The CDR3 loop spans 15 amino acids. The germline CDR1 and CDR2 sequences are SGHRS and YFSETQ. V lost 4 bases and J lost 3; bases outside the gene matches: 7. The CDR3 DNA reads TGCGCCAGCAGCAGGACCGGGACAGACTACAATGAGCAGTTCTTC. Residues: CASSRTGTDYNEQFF. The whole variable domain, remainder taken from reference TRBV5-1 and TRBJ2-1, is KAGVTQTPRYLIKTRGQQVTLSCSPISGHRSVSWYQQTPGQGLQFLFEYFSETQRNKGNFPGRFSGRQFSNSRSEMNVSTLELGDSALYLCASSRTGTDYNEQFFGPGTRLTVL.

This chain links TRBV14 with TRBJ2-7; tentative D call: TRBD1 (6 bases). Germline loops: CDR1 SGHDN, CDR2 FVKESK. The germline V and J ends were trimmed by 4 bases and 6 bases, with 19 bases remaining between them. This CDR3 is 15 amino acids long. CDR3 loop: CASSPQHRVKVEQYF. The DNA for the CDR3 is TGTGCCAGCAGCCCGCAGCACAGGGTAAAAGTCGAGCAGTACTTC.

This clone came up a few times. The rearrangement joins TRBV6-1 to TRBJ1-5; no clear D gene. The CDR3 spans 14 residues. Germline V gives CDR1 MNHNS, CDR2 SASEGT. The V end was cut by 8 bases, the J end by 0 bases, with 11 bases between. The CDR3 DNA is TGTGCCAGCGTCTCGATGGGTAGCAATCAGCCCCAGCATTTT. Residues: CASVSMGSNQPQHF.

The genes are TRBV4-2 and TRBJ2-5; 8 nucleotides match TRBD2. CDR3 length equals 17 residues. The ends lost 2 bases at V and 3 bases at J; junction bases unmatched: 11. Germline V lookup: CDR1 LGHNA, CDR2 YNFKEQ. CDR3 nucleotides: TGTGCCAGCAGCCAATGGGCGGGGGGCGAAGGCAAAGAGACCCAGTACTTC. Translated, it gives CASSQWAGGEGKETQYF.

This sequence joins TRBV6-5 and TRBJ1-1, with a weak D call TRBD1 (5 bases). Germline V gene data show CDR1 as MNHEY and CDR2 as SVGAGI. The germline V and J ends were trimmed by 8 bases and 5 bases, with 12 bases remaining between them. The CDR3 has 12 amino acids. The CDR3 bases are TGTGCCAGCCAACAAGCAGGGACTGAAGCTTTCTTT. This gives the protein CASQQAGTEAFF.

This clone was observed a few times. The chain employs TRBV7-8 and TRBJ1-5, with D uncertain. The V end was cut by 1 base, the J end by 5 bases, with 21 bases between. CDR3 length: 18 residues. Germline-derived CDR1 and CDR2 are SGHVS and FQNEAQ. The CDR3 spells CASSLVEYRAPRDQPQHF. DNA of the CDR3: TGTGCCAGCAGCTTAGTGGAATACAGAGCTCCAAGGGATCAGCCCCAGCATTTT.

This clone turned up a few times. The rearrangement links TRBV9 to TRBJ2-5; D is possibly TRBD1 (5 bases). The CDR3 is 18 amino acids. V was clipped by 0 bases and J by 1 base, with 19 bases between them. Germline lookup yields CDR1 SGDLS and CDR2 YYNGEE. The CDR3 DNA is TGTGCCAGCAGCGTAGATGGCAGGGTGTTGGGCTCCCAAGAGACCCAGTACTTC. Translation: CASSVDGRVLGSQETQYF.

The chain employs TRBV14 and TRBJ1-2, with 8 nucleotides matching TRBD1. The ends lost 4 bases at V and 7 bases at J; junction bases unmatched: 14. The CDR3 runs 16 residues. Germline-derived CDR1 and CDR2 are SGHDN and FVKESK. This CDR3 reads CASSRGQGRKVSGYTF. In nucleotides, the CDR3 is TGTGCCAGCAGCCGCGGACAGGGTCGAAAAGTGAGTGGCTACACCTTC.

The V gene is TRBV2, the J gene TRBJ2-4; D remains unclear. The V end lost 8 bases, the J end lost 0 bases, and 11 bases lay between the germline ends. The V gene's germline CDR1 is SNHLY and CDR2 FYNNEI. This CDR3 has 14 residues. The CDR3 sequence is CASSFGIAKNIQYF. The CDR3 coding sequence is TGTGCCAGCTCCTTTGGGATAGCCAAAAACATTCAGTACTTC.

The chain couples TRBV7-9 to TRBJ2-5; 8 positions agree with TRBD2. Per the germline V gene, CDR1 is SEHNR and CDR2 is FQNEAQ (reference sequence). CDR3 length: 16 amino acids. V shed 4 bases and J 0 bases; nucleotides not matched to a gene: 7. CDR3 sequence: CASSSTGTRYQETQYF. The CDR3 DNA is TGTGCCAGCAGCTCCACCGGGACTAGGTACCAAGAGACCCAGTACTTC.

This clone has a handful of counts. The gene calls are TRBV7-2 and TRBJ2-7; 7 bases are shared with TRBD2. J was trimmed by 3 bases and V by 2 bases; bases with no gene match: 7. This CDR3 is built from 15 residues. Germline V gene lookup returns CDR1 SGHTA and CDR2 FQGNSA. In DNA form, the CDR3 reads TGTGCCAGCAGCTTACTGGCGGGGGTTGTCTACGAGCAGTACGTC. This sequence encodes CASSLLAGVVYEQYV.

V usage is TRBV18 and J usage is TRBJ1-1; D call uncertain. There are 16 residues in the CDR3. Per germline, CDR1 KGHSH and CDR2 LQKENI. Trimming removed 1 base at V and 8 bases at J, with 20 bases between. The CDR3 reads CASSPRFSGVEVEAFF. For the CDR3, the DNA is TGTGCCAGCTCACCACGATTCAGCGGGGTGGAAGTCGAAGCTTTCTTT.

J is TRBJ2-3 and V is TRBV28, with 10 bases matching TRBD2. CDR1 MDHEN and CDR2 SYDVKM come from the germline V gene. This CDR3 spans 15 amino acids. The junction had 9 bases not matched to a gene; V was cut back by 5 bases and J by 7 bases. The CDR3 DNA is TGTGCCAGCAGTCGAGCGGGGGGGCCCACTCATACGCAGTATTTT. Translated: CASSRAGGPTHTQYF.

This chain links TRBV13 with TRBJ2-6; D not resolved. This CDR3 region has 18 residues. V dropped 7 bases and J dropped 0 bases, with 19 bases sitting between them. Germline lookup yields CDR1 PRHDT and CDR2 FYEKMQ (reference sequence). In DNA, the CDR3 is TGTGCCAGCACGGTCCAGAAGAGGTCCAACTCTGGGGCCAACGTCCTGACTTTC. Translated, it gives CASTVQKRSNSGANVLTF. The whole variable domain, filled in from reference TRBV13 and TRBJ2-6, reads AAGVIQSPRHLIKEKRETATLKCYPIPRHDTVYWYQQGPGQDPQFLISFYEKMQSDKGSIPDRFSAQQFSDYHSELNMSSLELGDSALYFCASTVQKRSNSGANVLTFGAGSRLTVL.